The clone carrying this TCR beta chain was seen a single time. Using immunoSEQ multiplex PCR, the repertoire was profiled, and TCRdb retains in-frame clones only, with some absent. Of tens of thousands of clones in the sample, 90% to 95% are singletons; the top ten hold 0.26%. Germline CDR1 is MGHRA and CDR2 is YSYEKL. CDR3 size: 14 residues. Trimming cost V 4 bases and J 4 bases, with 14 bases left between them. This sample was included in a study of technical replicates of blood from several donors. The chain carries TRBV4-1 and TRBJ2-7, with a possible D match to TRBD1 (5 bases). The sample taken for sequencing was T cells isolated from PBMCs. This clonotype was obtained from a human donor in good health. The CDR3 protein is CASSLSWQGYEQYF. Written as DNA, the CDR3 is TGCGCCAGCAGCCTATCATGGCAGGGATACGAGCAGTACTTC.